The table lists the clone carrying this T cell receptor (beta chain) with many counts. These data originate in a study of identical twins. Each CDR3 protein gets one entry after TCRdb re-called the 5' RACE reads with MiXCR. The data contain about 700,000 distinct CDR3 sequences, less than 7% of them singletons. The CDR3 sequence is 13 residues long. Trimming removed 6 bases at V and 4 bases at J, with 9 bases between. This TCR was recovered from a man aged 18 to 29 in good health. Material: naive T cells sorted from blood. V usage is TRBV12-3 or TRBV12-4 and J usage is TRBJ2-2; D is uncertain. This CDR3 is CASSRRATGELFF. CDR3 nucleotides: TGTGCCAGCAGCAGACGGGCCACCGGGGAGCTGTTTTTT.